Listed here are 5 T cell receptor beta chains from one sample, sequenced in a study of cytomegalovirus exposure and HLA in healthy donors. It was with 60 Vbeta and 13 Jbeta primers that the PCR ran. The assay was immunoSEQ multiplex PCR, and TCRdb's table has in-frame clones only and misses some. The table lists some 150,000 clones, about four fifths of them singletons. The sample taken for sequencing was PBMCs. These receptors were collected from a man aged 30-40 years in good health and CMV-seronegative.

This clone was seen once. The rearrangement links TRBV5-8 to TRBJ2-7; no clear D. Germline lookup yields CDR1 SGHTS and CDR2 YDEGEE. The CDR3 totals 13 residues. The ends were cut back, 0 bases at V and 4 bases at J, with 8 bases in the middle. The CDR3 DNA reads as TGTGCCAGCAGCTTGGCCCGAGGATACGAGCAGTACTTC. Translation gives CASSLARGYEQYF.

This sequence joins TRBV6-5 and TRBJ2-1; 7 positions agree with TRBD1. From germline, CDR1 is MNHEY and CDR2 SVGAGI. After removal of 3 bases from V and 2 bases from J, the junction contained 4 bases not matched to a gene. The CDR3 has 15 amino acids. In DNA form, the CDR3 reads TGTGCCAGCAGTTATACAGGGGTTGCCTACAATGAGCAGTTCTTC. This gives the protein CASSYTGVAYNEQFF.

V usage is TRBV6-1 and J usage is TRBJ2-3, with 9 bases identical to TRBD2. This CDR3 is 15 amino acids long. J lost 3 bases, V lost 3 bases, and 4 bases had no gene match. Germline loops: CDR1 MNHNS, CDR2 SASEGT. This chain's CDR3 is CASSEQAGGTDTQYF. In nucleotides, the CDR3 is TGTGCCAGCAGTGAGCAAGCGGGGGGAACAGATACGCAGTATTTT.

The V call is TRBV30, the J call TRBJ2-1; 12 nucleotides agree with TRBD2. Trimming took 2 bases from V and 8 from J; bases not matched to a gene: 4. Germline assignment: CDR1 GTSNPN and CDR2 SVGIG (reference sequence). This CDR3 has 14 residues. The CDR3 spells CAWSLTSGGDEQFF. CDR3 coding DNA: TGTGCCTGGAGTCTGACTAGCGGGGGCGATGAGCAGTTCTTC. The entire variable domain, with the rest obtained from reference TRBV30 and TRBJ2-1, is as follows: SQTIHQWPATLVQPVGSPLSLECTVEGTSNPNLYWYRQAAGRGLQLLFYSVGIGQISSEVPQNLSASRPQDRQFILSSKKLLLSDSGFYLCAWSLTSGGDEQFFGPGTRLTVL.

This chain links TRBV19 with TRBJ1-1, with 8 nucleotides matching TRBD1. The CDR3 sequence is 14 residues long. In germline, CDR1 is LNHDA, CDR2 SQIVND (reference sequence). Trimming at V came to 5 bases and at J to 1 base, leaving 3 bases not matched to a gene. The CDR3 DNA sequence: TGTGCCAGTAGTTTCACAGGGGGGAACACTGAAGCTTTCTTT. Encoded protein: CASSFTGGNTEAFF.